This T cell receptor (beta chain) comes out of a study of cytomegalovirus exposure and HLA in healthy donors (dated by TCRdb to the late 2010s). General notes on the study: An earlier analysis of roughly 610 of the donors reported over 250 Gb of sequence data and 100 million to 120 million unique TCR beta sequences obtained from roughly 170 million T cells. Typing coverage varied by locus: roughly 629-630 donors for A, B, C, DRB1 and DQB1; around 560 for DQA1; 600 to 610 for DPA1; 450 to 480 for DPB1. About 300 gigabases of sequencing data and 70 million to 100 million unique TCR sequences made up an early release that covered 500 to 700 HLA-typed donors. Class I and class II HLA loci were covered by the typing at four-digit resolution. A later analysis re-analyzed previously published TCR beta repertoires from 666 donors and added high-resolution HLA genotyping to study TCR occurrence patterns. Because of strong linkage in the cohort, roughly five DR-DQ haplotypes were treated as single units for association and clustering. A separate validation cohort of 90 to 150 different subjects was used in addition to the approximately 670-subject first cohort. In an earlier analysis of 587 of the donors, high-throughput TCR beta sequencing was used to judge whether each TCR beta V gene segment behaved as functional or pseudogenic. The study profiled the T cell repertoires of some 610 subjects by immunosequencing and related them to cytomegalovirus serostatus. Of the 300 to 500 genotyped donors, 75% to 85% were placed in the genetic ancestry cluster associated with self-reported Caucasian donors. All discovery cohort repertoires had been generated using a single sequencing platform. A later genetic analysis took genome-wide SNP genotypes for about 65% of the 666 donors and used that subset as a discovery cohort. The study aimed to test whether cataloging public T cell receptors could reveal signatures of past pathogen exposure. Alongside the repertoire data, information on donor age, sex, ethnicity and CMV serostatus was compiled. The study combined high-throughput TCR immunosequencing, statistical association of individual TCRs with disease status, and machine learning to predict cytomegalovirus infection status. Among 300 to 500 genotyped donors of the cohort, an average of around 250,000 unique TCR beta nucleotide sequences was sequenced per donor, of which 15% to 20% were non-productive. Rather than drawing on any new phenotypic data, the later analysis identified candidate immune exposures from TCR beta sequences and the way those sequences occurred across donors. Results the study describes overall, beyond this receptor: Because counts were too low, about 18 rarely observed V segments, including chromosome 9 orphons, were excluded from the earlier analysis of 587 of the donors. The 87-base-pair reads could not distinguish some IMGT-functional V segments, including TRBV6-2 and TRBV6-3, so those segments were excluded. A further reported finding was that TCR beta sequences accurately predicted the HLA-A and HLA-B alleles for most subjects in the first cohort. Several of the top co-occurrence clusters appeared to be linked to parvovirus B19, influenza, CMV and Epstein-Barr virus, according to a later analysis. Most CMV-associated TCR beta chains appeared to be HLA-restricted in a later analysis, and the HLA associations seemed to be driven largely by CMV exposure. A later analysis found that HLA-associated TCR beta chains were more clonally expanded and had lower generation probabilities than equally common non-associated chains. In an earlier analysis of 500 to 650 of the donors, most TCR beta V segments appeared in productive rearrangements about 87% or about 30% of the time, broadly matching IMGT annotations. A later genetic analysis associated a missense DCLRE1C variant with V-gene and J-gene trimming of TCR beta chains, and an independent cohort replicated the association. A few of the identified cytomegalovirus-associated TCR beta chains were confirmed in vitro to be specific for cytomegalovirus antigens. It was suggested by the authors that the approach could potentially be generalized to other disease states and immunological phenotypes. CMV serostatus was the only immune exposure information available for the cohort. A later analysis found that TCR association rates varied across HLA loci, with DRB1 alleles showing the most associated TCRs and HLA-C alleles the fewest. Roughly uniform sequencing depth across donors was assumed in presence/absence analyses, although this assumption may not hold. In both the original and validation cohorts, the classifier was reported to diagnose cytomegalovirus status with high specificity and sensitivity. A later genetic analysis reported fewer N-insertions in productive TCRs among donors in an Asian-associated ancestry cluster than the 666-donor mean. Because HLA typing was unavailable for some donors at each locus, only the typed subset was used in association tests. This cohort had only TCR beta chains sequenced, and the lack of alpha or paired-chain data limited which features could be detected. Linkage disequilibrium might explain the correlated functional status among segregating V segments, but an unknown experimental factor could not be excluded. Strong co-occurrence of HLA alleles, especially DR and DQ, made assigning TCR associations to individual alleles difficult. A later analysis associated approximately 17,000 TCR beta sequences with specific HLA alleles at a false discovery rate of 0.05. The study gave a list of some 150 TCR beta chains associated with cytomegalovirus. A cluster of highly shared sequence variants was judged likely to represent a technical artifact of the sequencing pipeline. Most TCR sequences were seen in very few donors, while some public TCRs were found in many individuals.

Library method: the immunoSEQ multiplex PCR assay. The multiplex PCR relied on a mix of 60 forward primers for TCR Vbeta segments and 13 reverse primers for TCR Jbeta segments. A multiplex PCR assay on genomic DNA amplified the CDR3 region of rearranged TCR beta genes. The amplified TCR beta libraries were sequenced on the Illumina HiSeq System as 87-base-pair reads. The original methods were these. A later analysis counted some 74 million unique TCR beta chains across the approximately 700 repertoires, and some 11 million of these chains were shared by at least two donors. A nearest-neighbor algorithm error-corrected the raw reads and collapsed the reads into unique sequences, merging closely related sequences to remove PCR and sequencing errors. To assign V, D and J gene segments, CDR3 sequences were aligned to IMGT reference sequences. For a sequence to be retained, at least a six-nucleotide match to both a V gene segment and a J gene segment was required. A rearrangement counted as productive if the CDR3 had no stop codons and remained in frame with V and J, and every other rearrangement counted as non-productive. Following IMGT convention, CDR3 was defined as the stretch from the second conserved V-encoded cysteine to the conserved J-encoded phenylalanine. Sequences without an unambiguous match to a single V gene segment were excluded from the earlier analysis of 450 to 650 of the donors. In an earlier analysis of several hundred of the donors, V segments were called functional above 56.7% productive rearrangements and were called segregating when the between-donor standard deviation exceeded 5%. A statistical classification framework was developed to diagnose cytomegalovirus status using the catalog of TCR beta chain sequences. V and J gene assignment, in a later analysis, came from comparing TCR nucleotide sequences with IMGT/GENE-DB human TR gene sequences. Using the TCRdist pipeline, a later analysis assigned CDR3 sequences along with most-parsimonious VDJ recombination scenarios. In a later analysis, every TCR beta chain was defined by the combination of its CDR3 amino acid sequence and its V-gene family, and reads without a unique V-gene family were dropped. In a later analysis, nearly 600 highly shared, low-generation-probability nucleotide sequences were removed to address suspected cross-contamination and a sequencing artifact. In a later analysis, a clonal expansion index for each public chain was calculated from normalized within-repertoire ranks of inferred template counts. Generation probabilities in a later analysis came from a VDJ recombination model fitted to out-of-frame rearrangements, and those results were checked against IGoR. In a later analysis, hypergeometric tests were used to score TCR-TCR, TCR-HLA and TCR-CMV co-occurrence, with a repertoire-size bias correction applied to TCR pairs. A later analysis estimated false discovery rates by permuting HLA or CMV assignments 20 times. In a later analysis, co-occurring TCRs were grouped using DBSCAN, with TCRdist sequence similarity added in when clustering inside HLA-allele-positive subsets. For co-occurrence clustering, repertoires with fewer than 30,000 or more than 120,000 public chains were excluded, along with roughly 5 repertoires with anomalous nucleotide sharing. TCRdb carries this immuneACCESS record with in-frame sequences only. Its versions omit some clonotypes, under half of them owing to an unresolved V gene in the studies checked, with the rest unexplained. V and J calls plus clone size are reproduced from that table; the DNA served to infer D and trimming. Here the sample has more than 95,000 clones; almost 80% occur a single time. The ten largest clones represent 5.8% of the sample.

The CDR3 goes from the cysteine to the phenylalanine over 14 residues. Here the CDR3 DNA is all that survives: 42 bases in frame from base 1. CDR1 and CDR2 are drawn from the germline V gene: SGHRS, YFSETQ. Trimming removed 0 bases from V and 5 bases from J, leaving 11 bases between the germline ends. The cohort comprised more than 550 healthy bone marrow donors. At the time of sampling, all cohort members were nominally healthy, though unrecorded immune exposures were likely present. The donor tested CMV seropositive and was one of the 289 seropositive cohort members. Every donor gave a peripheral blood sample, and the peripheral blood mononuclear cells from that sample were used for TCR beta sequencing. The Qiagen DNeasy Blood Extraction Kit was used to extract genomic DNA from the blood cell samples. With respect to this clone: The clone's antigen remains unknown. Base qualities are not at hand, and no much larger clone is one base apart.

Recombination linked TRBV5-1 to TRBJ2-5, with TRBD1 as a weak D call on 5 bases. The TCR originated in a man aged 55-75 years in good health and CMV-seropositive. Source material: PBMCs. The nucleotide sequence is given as TGCGCCAGCAGCTTGGCCCCAGGGAAGGAGACCCAGTACTTC. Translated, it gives CASSLAPGKETQYF.